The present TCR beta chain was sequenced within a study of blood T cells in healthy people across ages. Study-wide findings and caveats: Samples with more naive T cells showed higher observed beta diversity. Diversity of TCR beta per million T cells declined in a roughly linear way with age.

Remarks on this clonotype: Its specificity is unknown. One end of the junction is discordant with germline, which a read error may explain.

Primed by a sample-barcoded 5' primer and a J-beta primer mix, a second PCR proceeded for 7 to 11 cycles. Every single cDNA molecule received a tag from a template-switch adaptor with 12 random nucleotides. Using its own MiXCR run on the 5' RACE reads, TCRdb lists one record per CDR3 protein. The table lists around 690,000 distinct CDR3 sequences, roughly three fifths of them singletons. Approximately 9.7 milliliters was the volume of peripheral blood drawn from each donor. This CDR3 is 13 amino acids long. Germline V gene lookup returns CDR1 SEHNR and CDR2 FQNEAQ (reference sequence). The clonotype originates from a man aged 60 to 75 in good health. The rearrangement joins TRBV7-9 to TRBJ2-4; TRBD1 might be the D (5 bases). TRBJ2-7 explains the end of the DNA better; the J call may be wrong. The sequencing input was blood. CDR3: CASSAQGGAEQYF. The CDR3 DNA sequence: TGTGCTAGCAGCGCTCAGGGTGGGGCCGAGCAGTACTTC.